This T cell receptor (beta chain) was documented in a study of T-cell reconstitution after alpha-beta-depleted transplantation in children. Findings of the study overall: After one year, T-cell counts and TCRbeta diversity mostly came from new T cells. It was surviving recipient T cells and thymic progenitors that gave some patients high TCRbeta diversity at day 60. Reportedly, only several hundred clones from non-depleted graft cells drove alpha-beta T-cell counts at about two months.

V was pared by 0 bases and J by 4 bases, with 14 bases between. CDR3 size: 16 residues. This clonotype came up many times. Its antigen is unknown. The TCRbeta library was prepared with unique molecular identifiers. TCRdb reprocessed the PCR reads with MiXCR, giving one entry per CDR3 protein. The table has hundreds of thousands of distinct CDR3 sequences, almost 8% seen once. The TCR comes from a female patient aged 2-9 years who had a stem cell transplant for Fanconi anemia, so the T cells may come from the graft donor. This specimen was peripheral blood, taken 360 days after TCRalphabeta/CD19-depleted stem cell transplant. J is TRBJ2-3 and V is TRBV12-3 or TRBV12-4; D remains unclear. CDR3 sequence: CASSLALTGLADTQYF. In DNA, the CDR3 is TGTGCCAGCAGTTTAGCGCTAACTGGTCTGGCAGATACGCAGTATTTT.